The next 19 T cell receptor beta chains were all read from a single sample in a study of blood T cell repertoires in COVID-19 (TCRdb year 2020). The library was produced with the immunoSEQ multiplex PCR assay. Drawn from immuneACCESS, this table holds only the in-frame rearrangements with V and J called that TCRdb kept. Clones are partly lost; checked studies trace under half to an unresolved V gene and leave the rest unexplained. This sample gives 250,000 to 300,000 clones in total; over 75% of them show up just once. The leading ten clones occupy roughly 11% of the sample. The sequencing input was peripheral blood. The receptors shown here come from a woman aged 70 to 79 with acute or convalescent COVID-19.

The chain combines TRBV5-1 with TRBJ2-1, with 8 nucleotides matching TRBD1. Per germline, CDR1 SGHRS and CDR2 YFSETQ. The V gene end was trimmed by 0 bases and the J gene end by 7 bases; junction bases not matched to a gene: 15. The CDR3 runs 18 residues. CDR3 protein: CASSLVVTGEGGWNEQFF. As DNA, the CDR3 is TGCGCCAGCAGCTTGGTAGTGACAGGGGAAGGAGGGTGGAATGAGCAGTTCTTC.

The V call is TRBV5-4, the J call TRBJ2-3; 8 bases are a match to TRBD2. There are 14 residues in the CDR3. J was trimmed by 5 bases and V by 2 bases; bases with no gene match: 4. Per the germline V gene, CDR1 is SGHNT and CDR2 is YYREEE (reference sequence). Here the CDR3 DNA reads TGTGCCAGCAGCTTCACGGGGGGGAGAGATACGCAGTATTTT. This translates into CASSFTGGRDTQYF.

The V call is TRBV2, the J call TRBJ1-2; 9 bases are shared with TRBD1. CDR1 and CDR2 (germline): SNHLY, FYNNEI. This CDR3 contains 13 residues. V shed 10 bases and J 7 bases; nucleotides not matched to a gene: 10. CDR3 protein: CATEPDRGIGYTF. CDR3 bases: TGTGCCACGGAACCGGACAGGGGCATTGGCTACACCTTC.

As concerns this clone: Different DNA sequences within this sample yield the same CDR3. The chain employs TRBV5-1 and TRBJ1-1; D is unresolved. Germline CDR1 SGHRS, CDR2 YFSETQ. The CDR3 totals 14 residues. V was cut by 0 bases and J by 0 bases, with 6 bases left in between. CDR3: CASSLAGMNTEAFF. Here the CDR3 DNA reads TGCGCCAGCAGCTTGGCGGGAATGAACACTGAAGCTTTCTTT.

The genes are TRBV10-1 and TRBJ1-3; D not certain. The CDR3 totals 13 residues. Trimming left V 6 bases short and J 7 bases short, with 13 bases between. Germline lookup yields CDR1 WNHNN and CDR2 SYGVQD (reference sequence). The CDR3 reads CASSREGGNTIYF. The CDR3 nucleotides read TGCGCCAGCAGCCGAGAAGGAGGGAACACCATATATTTT.

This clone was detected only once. The CDR3 here is CASSNSVNYGYTF. In DNA form, the CDR3 reads TGTGCCAGCAGCAACAGTGTTAACTATGGCTACACCTTC. The chain has TRBV3-1 (or the pseudogene TRBV3-2) and TRBJ1-2, with D hard to call. Germline-derived CDR1 and CDR2 are LGHDT and YNNKEL (reference sequence). This CDR3 region has 13 residues. Deletions cut 5 bases from V and 1 base from J, with 8 bases between.

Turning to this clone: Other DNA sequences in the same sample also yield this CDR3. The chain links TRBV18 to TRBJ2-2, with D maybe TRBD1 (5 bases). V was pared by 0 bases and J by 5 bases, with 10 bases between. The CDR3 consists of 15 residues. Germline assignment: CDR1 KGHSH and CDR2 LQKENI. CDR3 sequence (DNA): TGTGCCAGCTCACCACCGCAGGGTGGTACCGGGGAGCTGTTTTTT. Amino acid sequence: CASSPPQGGTGELFF.

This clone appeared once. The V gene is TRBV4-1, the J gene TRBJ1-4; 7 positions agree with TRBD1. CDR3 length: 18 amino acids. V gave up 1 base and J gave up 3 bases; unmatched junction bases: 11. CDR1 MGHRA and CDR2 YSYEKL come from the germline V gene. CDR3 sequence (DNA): TGCGCCAGCAGCCAAGCTTCCTCAGGACAGGTCGCTAATGAAAAACTGTTTTTT. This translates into CASSQASSGQVANEKLFF.

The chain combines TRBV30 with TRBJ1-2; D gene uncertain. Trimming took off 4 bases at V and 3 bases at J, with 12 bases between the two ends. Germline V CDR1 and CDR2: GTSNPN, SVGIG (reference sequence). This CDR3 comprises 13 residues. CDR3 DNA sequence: TGTGCCTGGACCCCCGGCCAGGACTATGGCTACACCTTC. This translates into CAWTPGQDYGYTF. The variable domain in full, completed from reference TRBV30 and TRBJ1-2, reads SQTIHQWPATLVQPVGSPLSLECTVEGTSNPNLYWYRQAAGRGLQLLFYSVGIGQISSEVPQNLSASRPQDRQFILSSKKLLLSDSGFYLCAWTPGQDYGYTFGSGTRLTVV.

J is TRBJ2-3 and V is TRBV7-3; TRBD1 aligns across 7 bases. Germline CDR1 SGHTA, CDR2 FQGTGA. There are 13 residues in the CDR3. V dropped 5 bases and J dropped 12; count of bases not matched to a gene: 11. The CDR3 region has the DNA TGTGCCAGCAGCCTAGGCCAACAGGGGCTCCAGTATTTT. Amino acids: CASSLGQQGLQYF.

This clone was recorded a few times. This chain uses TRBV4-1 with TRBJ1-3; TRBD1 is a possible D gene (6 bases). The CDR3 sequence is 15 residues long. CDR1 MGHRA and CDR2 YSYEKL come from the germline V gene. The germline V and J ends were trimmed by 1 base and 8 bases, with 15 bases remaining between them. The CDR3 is CASSQGAGGADTIYF. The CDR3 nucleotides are TGCGCCAGCAGCCAAGGGGCTGGGGGCGCGGACACCATATATTTT.

The CDR3 loop is CASSEGGSNTGELFF. The CDR3 DNA is TGTGCCAGCAGTGAGGGAGGAAGTAACACCGGGGAGCTGTTTTTT. The chain is built from TRBV6-1 and TRBJ2-2; weak D call: TRBD2 (6 bases). The CDR3 extends over 15 amino acids. The V end lost 3 bases, the J end lost 2 bases, and 10 bases lay between the germline ends. Looked up from germline, CDR1 is MNHNS and CDR2 is SASEGT.

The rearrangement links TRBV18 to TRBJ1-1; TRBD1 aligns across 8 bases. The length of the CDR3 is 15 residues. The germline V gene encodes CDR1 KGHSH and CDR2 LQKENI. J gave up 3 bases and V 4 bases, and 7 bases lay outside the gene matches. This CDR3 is CASSLQAGQDTEAFF. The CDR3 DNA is TGTGCCAGCTCACTTCAGGCGGGACAGGACACTGAAGCTTTCTTT.

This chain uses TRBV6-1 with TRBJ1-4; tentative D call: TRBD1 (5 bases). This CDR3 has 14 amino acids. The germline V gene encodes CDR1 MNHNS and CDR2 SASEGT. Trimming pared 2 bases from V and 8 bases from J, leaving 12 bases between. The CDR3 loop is CASSELGEGEKLFF. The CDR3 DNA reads TGTGCCAGCAGTGAATTGGGGGAGGGCGAAAAACTGTTTTTT.

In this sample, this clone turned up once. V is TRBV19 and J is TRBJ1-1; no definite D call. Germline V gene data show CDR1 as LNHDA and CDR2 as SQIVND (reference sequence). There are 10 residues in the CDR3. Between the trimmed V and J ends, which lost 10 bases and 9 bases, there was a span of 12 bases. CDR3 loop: CATFEFQAFF. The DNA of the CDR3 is TGTGCCACATTCGAGTTTCAAGCTTTCTTT.

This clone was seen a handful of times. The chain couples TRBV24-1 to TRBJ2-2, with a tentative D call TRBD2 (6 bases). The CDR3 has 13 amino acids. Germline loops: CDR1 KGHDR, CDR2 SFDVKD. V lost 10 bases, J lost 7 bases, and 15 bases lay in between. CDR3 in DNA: TGTGCCACGGAGGGGTGGAATGGCGGGGAGCTGTTTTTT. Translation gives CATEGWNGGELFF.

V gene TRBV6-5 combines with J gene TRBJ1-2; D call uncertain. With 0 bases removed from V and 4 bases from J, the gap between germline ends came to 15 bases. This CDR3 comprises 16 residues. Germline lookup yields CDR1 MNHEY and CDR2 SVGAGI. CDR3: CASSYSGRQSLYGYTF. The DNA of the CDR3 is TGTGCCAGCAGTTACTCCGGCAGGCAGAGCCTCTATGGCTACACCTTC.

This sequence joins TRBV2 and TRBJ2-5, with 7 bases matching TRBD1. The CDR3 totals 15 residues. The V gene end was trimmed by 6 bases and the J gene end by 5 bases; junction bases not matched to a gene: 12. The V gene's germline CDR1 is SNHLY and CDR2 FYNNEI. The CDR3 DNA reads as TGTGCCAGCAGCGAGACAGGGACCCTTCAGGAGACCCAGTACTTC. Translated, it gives CASSETGTLQETQYF.

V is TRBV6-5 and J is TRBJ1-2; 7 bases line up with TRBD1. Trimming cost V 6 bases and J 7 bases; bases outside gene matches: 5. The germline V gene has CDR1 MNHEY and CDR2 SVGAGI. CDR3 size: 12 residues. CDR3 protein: CASSPTGIGYTF. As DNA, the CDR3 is TGTGCCAGCAGCCCGACAGGGATTGGCTACACCTTC.